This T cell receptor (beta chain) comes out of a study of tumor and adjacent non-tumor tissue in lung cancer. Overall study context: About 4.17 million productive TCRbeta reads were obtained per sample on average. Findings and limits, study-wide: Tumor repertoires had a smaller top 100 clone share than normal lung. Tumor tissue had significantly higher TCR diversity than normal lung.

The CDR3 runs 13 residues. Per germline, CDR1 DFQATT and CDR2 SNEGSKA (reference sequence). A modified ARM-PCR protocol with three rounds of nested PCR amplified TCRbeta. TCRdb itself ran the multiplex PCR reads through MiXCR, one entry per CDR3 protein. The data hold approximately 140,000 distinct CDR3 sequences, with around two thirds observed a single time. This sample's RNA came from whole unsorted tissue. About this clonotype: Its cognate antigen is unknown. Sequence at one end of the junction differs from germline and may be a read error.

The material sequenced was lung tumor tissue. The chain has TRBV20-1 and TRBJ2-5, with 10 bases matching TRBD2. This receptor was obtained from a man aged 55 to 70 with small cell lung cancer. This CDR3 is CRASGRAGETQYF. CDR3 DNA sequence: TGTCGAGCCAGCGGGAGGGCTGGGGAGACCCAGTACTTC.